What follows are 3 T cell receptor beta chains derived from one specimen sequenced in a study of shared clonotypes between healthy human individuals. Clones were read by immunoSEQ multiplex PCR, and TCRdb kept only the in-frame ones, dropping some. This sample has over 1.4 million clones, with around 95% found just once. The sample taken for sequencing was naive CD4+ T cells sorted from blood. Subset given: CD45RA+ positively selected. Receptor source: a man aged 25 to 40 in good health.

V is TRBV5-4 and J is TRBJ2-6; 12 positions match TRBD1. The V segment lost 5 bases and the J segment 0 bases; nucleotides outside the gene matches: 6. The CDR3 loop spans 18 amino acids. From germline, CDR1 is SGHNT and CDR2 YYREEE (reference sequence). CDR3 sequence: CASSRPGQGASGANVLTF. Written as DNA, the CDR3 is TGTGCCAGCAGTCGACCGGGACAGGGGGCCTCTGGGGCCAACGTCCTGACTTTC.

The CDR3 is CASRRTDRGEQYF. The CDR3 DNA reads TGTGCCAGCAGGAGGACTGATCGAGGCGAGCAGTACTTC. The chain recombines TRBV6-1 with TRBJ2-7; D might be TRBD2 (5 bases). The CDR3 runs 13 residues. Germline V gene sequence: CDR1 MNHNS, CDR2 SASEGT. Deletions cut 6 bases from V and 6 bases from J, with 15 bases between.

The chain combines TRBV18 with TRBJ2-3; D is undetermined. Trimming stripped 0 bases from V and 7 bases from J, with 11 bases between. The CDR3 is 14 amino acids. Per germline, CDR1 KGHSH and CDR2 LQKENI. The CDR3 region has the DNA TGTGCCAGCTCACCACCGGGATGGGATTATACGCAGTATTTT. Translating gives CASSPPGWDYTQYF. Full variable domain (remainder filled in from reference TRBV18 and TRBJ2-3): NAGVMQNPRHLVRRRGQEARLRCSPMKGHSHVYWYRQLPEEGLKFMVYLQKENIIDESGMPKERFSAEFPKEGPSILRIQQVVRGDSAAYFCASSPPGWDYTQYFGPGTRLTVL.